This T cell receptor beta chain was captured in a study of T cell clonality in common variable immunodeficiency. Findings of the study overall: Compared with controls, CVID subjects had fewer shared TCRbeta clones.

Donors gave about 5 to 8.5 ml heparinized peripheral whole blood. Equal genomic DNA amounts from CVID and control samples were sequenced. Clones were sequenced by immunoSEQ multiplex PCR, and TCRdb holds only the in-frame ones, with some missing. The sample contains around 81,000 clones, none of them singletons. CDR3 length: 15 amino acids. Trimming at V came to 5 bases and at J to 4 bases, leaving 8 bases not matched to a gene. Germline V gene sequence: CDR1 LNHDA, CDR2 SQIVND (reference sequence). This clone was recorded at least ten times. What it recognizes is unknown. The DNA ends 3 residues before the CDR3 does, and the rest of the CDR3 is filled in from the germline J gene.

V is TRBV19 and J is TRBJ2-7; TRBD1 matches 10 bases. This sequence was found in a person aged 18 to 69 in good health. The sequencing sample was made of peripheral blood mononuclear cells. This CDR3 reads CASSHTPGQGYEQYF. The CDR3 bases that were read are TGTGCCAGTAGTCACACTCCGGGACAGGGGTACGAG.